The 14 T cell receptor beta chains below all came from one sample that was sequenced in a study of identical twins. TCRdb recomputed calls from the 5' RACE reads with MiXCR, one row per CDR3 protein. The profile covers 450,000 or so distinct CDR3 sequences, with 14% appearing a single time and around 0.98% taken by the ten largest. The same specimen was also included in a second study, on yellow fever vaccine responses in identical twins.

Sequencing was carried out using CD4+ T cells sorted from blood. The receptors here all came from a woman in her late teens or twenties in good health.

V usage is TRBV18 and J usage is TRBJ1-1, with TRBD1 as a possible D gene (5 bases). Between the trimmed V and J ends, which lost 3 bases and 6 bases, there was a span of 11 bases. CDR1 is KGHSH and CDR2 is LQKENI in the germline V gene. The length of the CDR3 is 13 residues. CDR3 in amino acids: CASSPRDDAEAFF. The CDR3 bases are TGTGCCAGCTCACCCAGGGACGACGCTGAAGCTTTCTTT.

The chain recombines TRBV5-1 with TRBJ2-3, with D uncertain. The CDR3 is 12 residues long. Germline loops: CDR1 SGHRS, CDR2 YFSETQ. Between the trimmed V and J ends, which lost 1 base and 5 bases, there was a span of 5 bases. The CDR3 reads CASSLTIDTQYF. The DNA of the CDR3 is TGCGCCAGCAGCTTGACAATAGATACGCAGTATTTT.

This rearrangement joins TRBV28 to TRBJ1-1; D is unclear. This CDR3 contains 15 residues. CDR1 and CDR2 (germline): MDHEN, SYDVKM. Trimming stripped 8 bases from V and 1 base from J, with 17 bases between. In DNA, the CDR3 is TGTGCCAGCGGCTTCACCTCGCGAGGGAACACTGAAGCTTTCTTT. It specifies CASGFTSRGNTEAFF.

V gene TRBV5-5 combines with J gene TRBJ2-5; 10 bases align to TRBD2. Germline CDR1 reads SGHKS; CDR2 reads YYEKEE (reference sequence). V lost 4 bases and J lost 1; bases outside the gene matches: 4. The CDR3 has 15 amino acids. CDR3 sequence reads: CASSRLAGAQETQYF. Written as DNA, the CDR3 is TGTGCCAGCAGCCGTCTAGCGGGGGCCCAAGAGACCCAGTACTTC.

About this clonotype: Germline is not matched at one junction end, which may reflect a read error. The V gene is TRBV5-1, the J gene TRBJ2-7, with D possibly called TRBD1 or TRBD2 (5 bases each). The germline V gene encodes CDR1 SGHRS and CDR2 YFSETQ. There are 13 residues in the CDR3. CDR3 residues: CSSSRDGSYEQYF. CDR3 in DNA: TGCTCCAGCAGTCGGGACGGATCCTACGAGCAGTACTTC.

V is TRBV7-3 and J is TRBJ2-5; 14 bases are shared with TRBD2. The germline V gene encodes CDR1 SGHTA and CDR2 FQGTGA. This CDR3 has 20 amino acids. V trimming: 1 base; J trimming: 0 bases; junction bases outside the gene matches: 10. The CDR3 loop is CASSLSGTSGGTGNQETQYF. CDR3 coding DNA: TGTGCCAGCAGCTTAAGTGGGACTAGCGGGGGAACCGGAAACCAAGAGACCCAGTACTTC.

The V gene is TRBV6-1, the J gene TRBJ2-7; D possibly corresponds to TRBD1 (5 bases). This CDR3 has 16 residues. Germline loops: CDR1 MNHNS, CDR2 SASEGT. With 6 bases removed from V and 6 bases from J, the gap between germline ends came to 24 bases. Written as DNA, the CDR3 is TGTGCCAGCAGACTACCAGTCGGCAGGGAAAGCAGCGAGCAGTACTTC. Its translation is CASRLPVGRESSEQYF.

This clonotype was observed a handful of times. CDR3 nucleotide sequence: TGCAGCGTTGCACAGGTTGGAAACACCATATATTTT. It translates to CSVAQVGNTIYF. This sequence joins TRBV29-1 and TRBJ1-3, with TRBD1 as a possible D gene (5 bases). Trimming removed 4 bases at V and 3 bases at J, with 7 bases between. Germline CDR1 and CDR2: SQVTM and ANQGSEA. The CDR3 totals 12 residues.

The chain recombines TRBV2 with TRBJ2-7, with 7 bases matching TRBD1. J was trimmed by 5 bases and V by 6 bases; bases with no gene match: 10. The CDR3 contains 14 residues. CDR1 and CDR2 from the germline V gene are SNHLY and FYNNEI. Here the CDR3 DNA reads TGTGCCAGCAGGAGACAGGGTGGGGCCAACGAGCAGTACTTC. It yields the protein CASRRQGGANEQYF.

The chain has TRBV20-1 and TRBJ2-7; D uncertain. V dropped 2 bases and J dropped 6 bases, with 17 bases sitting between them. The CDR3 contains 14 residues. Per germline, CDR1 DFQATT and CDR2 SNEGSKA (reference sequence). The CDR3 reads CSARSGLGVGEQYF. The CDR3 nucleotides are TGCAGTGCTAGATCCGGGTTAGGAGTCGGCGAGCAGTACTTC.

The chain is built from TRBV2 and TRBJ1-4, with D unclear. Germline V gives CDR1 SNHLY, CDR2 FYNNEI. The CDR3 length is 14 residues. V shed 3 bases and J shed 3 bases, with 8 bases lying between them. CDR3 protein: CASSESEANEKLFF. The CDR3 nucleotides read TGTGCCAGCAGTGAGTCGGAGGCTAATGAAAAACTGTTTTTT.

Points on this clonotype: The junction and the germline gene differ at one end; a read error may be behind it. The rearrangement links TRBV7-2 to TRBJ1-2; D may be TRBD1 (5 bases). The V gene's germline CDR1 is SGHTA and CDR2 FQGNSA. The CDR3 runs to 14 residues. CDR3 in amino acids: CASSVGARYYGYTF. As DNA, the CDR3 is TGTGCCAGCAGCGTTGGGGCTCGTTACTATGGTTACACCTTC.

The chain has TRBV20-1 and TRBJ2-7, with D possibly TRBD2 on 5 matching bases. V was pared by 4 bases and J by 0 bases, with 16 bases between. CDR1 is DFQATT, CDR2 SNEGSKA, per germline (reference sequence). The CDR3 is made up of 15 amino acids. In DNA form, the CDR3 reads TGCAGTGCTACATCAGAGCGGTCCTTCTCCTACGAGCAGTACTTC. Translated: CSATSERSFSYEQYF.

This clonotype was detected ten times or more. V usage is TRBV15 and J usage is TRBJ2-2; 7 positions agree with TRBD2. This CDR3 contains 16 residues. Germline-derived CDR1 and CDR2 are LNHNV and YYDKDF (reference sequence). With 8 bases clipped from V and 0 bases from J, the junction kept 9 bases outside the gene matches. This chain's CDR3 is CATATRDYANTGELFF. In DNA, the CDR3 is TGTGCCACCGCTACCCGGGACTACGCGAACACCGGGGAGCTGTTTTTT.